This T cell receptor (beta chain) is from a study of blood T cells in healthy people across ages. PCR was performed a second time for roughly 6 to 12 cycles using a sample-barcoded 5' primer and a J-beta primer mix. Researchers report that a template-switch adaptor with 12 random nucleotides tagged each cDNA molecule. TCRdb used MiXCR to reprocess the 5' RACE reads, holding one entry per CDR3 protein. The sample carries about 1.5 million distinct CDR3 sequences, about 45% recorded once. Points from the study as a whole: What prevented conclusive comparison of naive and antigen-experienced cells was that PBMCs were unsorted. Among T cells, TCR beta diversity per million cells dropped roughly linearly as age rose.

From germline, CDR1 is LNHNV and CDR2 YYDKDF (reference sequence). The CDR3 spans 17 residues. The V segment lost 1 base and the J segment 0 bases; nucleotides outside the gene matches: 5. Samples each yielded at least 6 micrograms of total RNA. Note on this clonotype: Its matching antigen is unknown.

This clonotype was obtained from a woman in her late teens or twenties in good health. The chain links TRBV15 to TRBJ2-1; 8 bases are a match to TRBD2. Sequenced input: blood. CDR3 DNA: TGTGCCACCAGCAGAGTGAGCGGGAGTTACTCCTACAATGAGCAGTTCTTC. Amino acid sequence: CATSRVSGSYSYNEQFF. The full variable domain, in which reference TRBV15 and TRBJ2-1 provide the parts outside the CDR3, is DAMVIQNPRYQVTQFGKPVTLSCSQTLNHNVMYWYQQKSSQAPKLLFHYYDKDFNNEADTPDNFQSRRPNTSFCFLDIRSPGLGDTAMYLCATSRVSGSYSYNEQFFGPGTRLTVL.